Here is one TCR beta chain with its context. This specimen belongs to a study of blood T cell repertoires in COVID-19. Profiling relied on immunoSEQ multiplex PCR, and the TCRdb table lists in-frame clones only, not all of them. This sample has around 180,000 clones, with approximately 85% found just once. Germline V gene data show CDR1 as SGHRS and CDR2 as YFSETQ. The CDR3 extends over 19 amino acids. J gave up 0 bases and V 7 bases, and 19 bases lay outside the gene matches. The sample consisted of peripheral blood. This TCR derives from a man in his 60s with acute or convalescent COVID-19. The J gene is TRBJ2-3, the V gene TRBV5-1, with 8 bases aligning to TRBD2. This chain's CDR3 is CASATGSLFSSGSTDTQYF. The CDR3 bases are TGCGCCAGCGCGACAGGTTCATTGTTCTCTAGCGGGAGCACAGATACGCAGTATTTT.